Below are 14 T cell receptor beta chains sequenced from a single sample in a study of technical replicates of blood from several donors (dated by TCRdb to 2015 to 2018). The library was generated by the immunoSEQ multiplex PCR assay. This is the immuneACCESS table as TCRdb keeps it, with only in-frame sequences that have V and J called. A part of the clones is gone; compared with another copy, unresolved V genes explain less than half, and the rest is unexplained. Here the sample has more than 65,000 clones; around 96% occur a single time. The top ten constitute around 0.33% of the sample. The sample taken for sequencing was T cells isolated from PBMCs. The receptor set was obtained from a human donor in good health.

The chain carries TRBV27 and TRBJ2-5, with D possibly matching TRBD2 (5 bases). Germline V gene sequence: CDR1 MNHEY, CDR2 SMNVEV (reference sequence). V shed 5 bases and J shed 6 bases, with 16 bases lying between them. The length of the CDR3 is 14 residues. This CDR3 is CASSSPLRAQTQYF. DNA for the CDR3: TGTGCCAGCAGTAGCCCCTTGCGGGCGCAGACCCAGTACTTC.

CDR3 protein: CASSVGGRIGYNEQFF. The CDR3 DNA sequence: TGTGCCAGCAGCGTAGGCGGGAGAATTGGGTACAATGAGCAGTTCTTC. The chain carries TRBV9 and TRBJ2-1; 7 bases agree with TRBD2. Germline V gives CDR1 SGDLS, CDR2 YYNGEE. With V trimmed by 0 bases and J by 4 bases, 7 bases remained unmatched. This CDR3 is built from 16 residues.

This rearrangement joins TRBV28 to TRBJ2-3; 9 nucleotides align to TRBD1. The CDR3 extends over 18 amino acids. J gave up 2 bases and V 5 bases, and 14 bases lay outside the gene matches. The germline CDR1 and CDR2 sequences are MDHEN and SYDVKM. The CDR3 loop reads CASSTPFSTGGDTDTQYF. The CDR3 nucleotides are TGTGCCAGCAGTACTCCCTTCTCGACAGGGGGGGACACAGATACGCAGTATTTT.

The chain couples TRBV11-3 to TRBJ1-1; weak D call: TRBD1 (5 bases). V was shortened by 3 bases and J by 4 bases, with 18 bases between the two germline ends. The CDR3 runs to 16 residues. Germline lookup yields CDR1 SGHNT and CDR2 YENEEA. The CDR3 DNA sequence: TGTGCCAGCAGCTTCCAAGTTTGGAGTCAGGGCACTGAAGCTTTCTTT. Translation gives CASSFQVWSQGTEAFF.

The rearrangement uses TRBV9 and TRBJ1-1, with a weak D call TRBD1 (6 bases). In germline, CDR1 is SGDLS, CDR2 YYNGEE. The CDR3 is 14 amino acids. Trimming left V 5 bases short and J 5 bases short, with 16 bases between. The CDR3 loop reads CASSEGGLRTEAFF. In DNA form, the CDR3 reads TGTGCCAGCAGTGAAGGGGGTTTGCGGACTGAAGCTTTCTTT.

This chain links TRBV5-6 with TRBJ2-1; 13 nucleotides match TRBD2. The CDR3 loop spans 16 amino acids. The V gene's germline CDR1 is SGHDT and CDR2 YYEEEE. The V and J ends lost 0 bases and 6 bases, in that order; junction bases with no gene match: 3. The CDR3 loop reads CASSLELAGGLNEQFF. DNA for the CDR3: TGTGCCAGCAGCTTGGAACTAGCGGGAGGGCTCAATGAGCAGTTCTTC.

The chain combines TRBV10-3 with TRBJ2-1; a possible D gene is TRBD2 (5 bases). Trimming removed 10 bases from V and 10 bases from J, with 20 bases in between. The CDR3 extends over 13 amino acids. Germline V CDR1 and CDR2: ENHRY, SYGVKD. The CDR3 is CATDGLASGEQFF. CDR3 nucleotides: TGTGCCACGGACGGGCTAGCCTCGGGGGAGCAGTTCTTC.

This chain links TRBV4-2 with TRBJ2-7, with 13 bases fitting TRBD2. The CDR3 has 18 amino acids. V trimming: 0 bases; J trimming: 2 bases; junction bases outside the gene matches: 7. Looked up from germline, CDR1 is LGHNA and CDR2 is YNFKEQ. CDR3 coding DNA: TGTGCCAGCAGCCAAGAGATAGGACTAGCGGGAGCACCCTACGAGCAGTACTTC. This codes for CASSQEIGLAGAPYEQYF.

The rearrangement joins TRBV7-9 to TRBJ2-1; weak D call: TRBD1 (5 bases). Germline lookup yields CDR1 SEHNR and CDR2 FQNEAQ (reference sequence). The CDR3 spans 15 residues. Trimming took off 1 base at V and 4 bases at J, with 11 bases between the two ends. The CDR3 DNA sequence: TGTGCCAGCAGCTTAGGGACATCCAGTTACAATGAGCAGTTCTTC. Translation: CASSLGTSSYNEQFF. Using reference TRBV7-9 and TRBJ2-1 for the parts outside the CDR3, the full variable domain is DTGVSQNPRHKITKRGQNVTFRCDPISEHNRLYWYRQTLGQGPEFLTYFQNEAQLEKSRLLSDRFSAERPKGSFSTLEIQRTEQGDSAMYLCASSLGTSSYNEQFFGPGTRLTVL.

The gene calls are TRBV28 and TRBJ2-5; 11 positions agree with TRBD1. V lost 10 bases to trimming and J lost 3 bases; unmatched junction nucleotides: 7. The germline V gene has CDR1 MDHEN and CDR2 SYDVKM. This CDR3 has 14 amino acids. The CDR3, as DNA: TGTGCCACCGAAGGACAGGGGGCAGAAGAGACCCAGTACTTC. Its translation is CATEGQGAEETQYF. Complete variable domain (other parts from reference TRBV28 and TRBJ2-5): DVKVTQSSRYLVKRTGEKVFLECVQDMDHENMFWYRQDPGLGLRLIYFSYDVKMKEKGDIPEGYSVSREKKERFSLILESASTNQTSMYLCATEGQGAEETQYFGPGTRLLVL.

This clone was recorded only once. This chain joins TRBV7-6 and TRBJ2-7; possibly TRBD2 for D (7 bases). The CDR3 runs to 15 residues. CDR1 and CDR2 from the germline V gene are SGHVS and FNYEAQ. Trimming took 1 base from V and 5 from J, leaving 15 bases between them. CDR3 region: CASSLVGGAIHEQYF. In DNA, the CDR3 is TGTGCCAGCAGCTTAGTAGGGGGGGCGATTCACGAGCAGTACTTC.

The genes are TRBV30 and TRBJ1-5; D is possibly TRBD1 (6 bases). CDR3 length equals 14 residues. Germline CDR1 GTSNPN, CDR2 SVGIG (reference sequence). The germline V and J ends were trimmed by 5 bases and 4 bases, with 15 bases remaining between them. This CDR3 reads CAWSGGQLNQPQHF. CDR3 bases: TGTGCCTGGTCGGGCGGACAGCTGAATCAGCCCCAGCATTTT.

V usage is TRBV6-5 and J usage is TRBJ1-1; possible D gene TRBD1, 5 bases. Germline CDR1 MNHEY, CDR2 SVGAGI. V was cut by 7 bases and J by 8 bases, with 8 bases left in between. CDR3 length: 10 residues. In nucleotides, the CDR3 is TGTGCCAGCAAAGGGGTGGAAGCTTTCTTT. This translates into CASKGVEAFF.

V is TRBV7-8 and J is TRBJ2-3; TRBD2 agrees at 10 bases. Germline V CDR1 and CDR2: SGHVS, FQNEAQ. The CDR3 length is 19 residues. V was pared by 2 bases and J by 4 bases, with 15 bases of the junction left unmatched. CDR3 sequence (DNA): TGTGCCAGCAGCTTACTTTCCTACACTTCTAGCGGGAGAGCAGATACGCAGTATTTT. This encodes CASSLLSYTSSGRADTQYF.